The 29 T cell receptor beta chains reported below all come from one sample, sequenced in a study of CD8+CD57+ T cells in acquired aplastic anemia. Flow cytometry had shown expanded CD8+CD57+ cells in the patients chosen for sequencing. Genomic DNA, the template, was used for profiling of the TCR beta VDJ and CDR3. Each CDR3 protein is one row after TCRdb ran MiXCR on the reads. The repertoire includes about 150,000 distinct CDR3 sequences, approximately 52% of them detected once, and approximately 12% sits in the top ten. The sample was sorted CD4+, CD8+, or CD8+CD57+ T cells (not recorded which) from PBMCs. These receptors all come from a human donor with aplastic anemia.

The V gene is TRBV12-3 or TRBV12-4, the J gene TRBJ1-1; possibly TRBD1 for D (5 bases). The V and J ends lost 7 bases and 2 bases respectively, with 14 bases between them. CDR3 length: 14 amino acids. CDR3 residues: CASTVAGRNTEAFF. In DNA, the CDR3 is TGTGCCAGCACCGTCGCAGGGCGAAACACTGAAGCTTTCTTT.

The CDR3 here is CASNTGVLVEQYF. CDR3 DNA: TGTGCCAGCAACACAGGGGTCCTTGTCGAGCAGTACTTC. V gene TRBV10-3 combines with J gene TRBJ2-7; TRBD1 agrees at 7 bases. V was clipped by 10 bases and J by 6 bases; unmatched bases: 12. This CDR3 contains 13 residues. From germline, CDR1 is ENHRY and CDR2 SYGVKD.

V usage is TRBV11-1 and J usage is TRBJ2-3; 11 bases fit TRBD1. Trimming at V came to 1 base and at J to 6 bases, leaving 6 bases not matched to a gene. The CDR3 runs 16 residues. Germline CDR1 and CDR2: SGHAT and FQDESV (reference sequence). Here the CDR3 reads CASSLDWTGGADTQYF. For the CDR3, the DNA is TGTGCCAGCAGCTTAGACTGGACAGGGGGCGCGGATACGCAGTATTTT.

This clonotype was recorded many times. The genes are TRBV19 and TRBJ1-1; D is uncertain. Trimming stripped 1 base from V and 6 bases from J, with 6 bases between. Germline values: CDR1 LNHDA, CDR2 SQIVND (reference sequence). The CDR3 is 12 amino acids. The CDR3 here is CASSIVPSEAFF. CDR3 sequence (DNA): TGTGCCAGTAGTATAGTCCCTTCTGAAGCTTTCTTT.

CDR3 sequence (DNA): TGTGCCAGTAGTATAGATGAGACGGGCTATCAGCCCCAGCATTTT. It translates to CASSIDETGYQPQHF. The V gene is TRBV19, the J gene TRBJ1-5; D uncertain. The CDR3 is made up of 15 amino acids. Germline V gene data show CDR1 as LNHDA and CDR2 as SQIVND (reference sequence). Trimming took 0 bases from V and 5 from J, leaving 11 bases between them.

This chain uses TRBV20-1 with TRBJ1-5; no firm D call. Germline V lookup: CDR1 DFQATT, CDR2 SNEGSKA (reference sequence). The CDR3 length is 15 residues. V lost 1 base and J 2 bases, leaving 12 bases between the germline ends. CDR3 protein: CSARVAESGNQPQHF. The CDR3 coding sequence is TGCAGTGCTAGAGTAGCGGAAAGTGGCAATCAGCCCCAGCATTTT.

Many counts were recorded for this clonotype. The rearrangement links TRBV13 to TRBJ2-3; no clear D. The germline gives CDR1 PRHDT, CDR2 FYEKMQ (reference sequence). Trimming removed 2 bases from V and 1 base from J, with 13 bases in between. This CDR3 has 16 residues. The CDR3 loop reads CASSLPSVGGTDTQYF. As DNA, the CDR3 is TGTGCCAGCAGCTTACCCTCAGTTGGGGGCACAGATACGCAGTATTTT.

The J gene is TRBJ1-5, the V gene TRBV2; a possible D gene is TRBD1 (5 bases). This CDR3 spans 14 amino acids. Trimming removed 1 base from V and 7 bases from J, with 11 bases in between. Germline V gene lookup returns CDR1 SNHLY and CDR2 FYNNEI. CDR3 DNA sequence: TGTGCCAGCAGTGAAGGGGGGGTTGGCCAGCCCCAGCATTTT. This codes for CASSEGGVGQPQHF.

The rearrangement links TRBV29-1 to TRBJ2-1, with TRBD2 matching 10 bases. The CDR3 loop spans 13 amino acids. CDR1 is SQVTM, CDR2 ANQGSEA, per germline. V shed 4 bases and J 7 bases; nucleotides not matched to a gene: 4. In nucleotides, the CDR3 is TGCAGCGTTGTAGGACTAGCGGAAAATGAGCAGTTCTTC. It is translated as CSVVGLAENEQFF.

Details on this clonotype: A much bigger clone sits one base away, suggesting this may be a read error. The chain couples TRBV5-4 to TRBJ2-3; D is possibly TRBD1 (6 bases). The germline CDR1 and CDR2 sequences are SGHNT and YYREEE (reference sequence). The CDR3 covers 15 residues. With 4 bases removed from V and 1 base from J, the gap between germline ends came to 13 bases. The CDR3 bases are TGTGCCAGCAGCGGCCAGGACAGCGGCACAGATACGCAGTATTTT. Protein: CASSGQDSGTDTQYF.

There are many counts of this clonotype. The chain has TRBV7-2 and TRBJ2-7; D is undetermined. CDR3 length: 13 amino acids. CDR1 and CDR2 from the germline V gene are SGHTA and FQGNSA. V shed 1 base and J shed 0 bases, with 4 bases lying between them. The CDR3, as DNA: TGTGCCAGCAGCTTAGAGTACTCCTACGAGCAGTACTTC. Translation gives CASSLEYSYEQYF.

CDR3 coding DNA: TGTGCCACCAGCAGAGAGGGACAGGACCGCTTAAGTTCACCCCTCCACTTT. This encodes CATSREGQDRLSSPLHF. The chain joins TRBV15 to TRBJ1-6, with 8 bases aligning to TRBD1. The CDR3 runs to 17 residues. With V trimmed by 0 bases and J by 9 bases, 10 bases remained unmatched. CDR1 and CDR2 (germline): LNHNV, YYDKDF (reference sequence).

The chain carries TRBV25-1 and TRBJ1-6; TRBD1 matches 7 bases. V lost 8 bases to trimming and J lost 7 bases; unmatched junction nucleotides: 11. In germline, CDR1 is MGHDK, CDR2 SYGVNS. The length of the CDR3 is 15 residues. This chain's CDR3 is CASRDSEGANSPLHF. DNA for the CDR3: TGTGCCAGCCGGGACAGTGAAGGAGCCAATTCACCCCTCCACTTT.

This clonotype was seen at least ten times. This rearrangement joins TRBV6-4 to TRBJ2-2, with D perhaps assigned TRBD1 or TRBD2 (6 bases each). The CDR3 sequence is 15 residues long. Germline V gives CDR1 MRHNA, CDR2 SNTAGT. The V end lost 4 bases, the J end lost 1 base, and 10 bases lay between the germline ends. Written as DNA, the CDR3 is TGTGCCAGCAGTGTGAGGGGGGAGAACACCGGGGAGCTGTTTTTT. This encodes CASSVRGENTGELFF.

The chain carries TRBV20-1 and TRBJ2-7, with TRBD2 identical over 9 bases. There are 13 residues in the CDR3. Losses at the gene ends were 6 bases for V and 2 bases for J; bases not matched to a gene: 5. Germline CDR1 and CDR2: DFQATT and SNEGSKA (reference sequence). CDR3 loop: CSAKSGGTYEQYF. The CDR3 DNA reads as TGCAGTGCCAAGAGCGGGGGGACCTACGAGCAGTACTTC.

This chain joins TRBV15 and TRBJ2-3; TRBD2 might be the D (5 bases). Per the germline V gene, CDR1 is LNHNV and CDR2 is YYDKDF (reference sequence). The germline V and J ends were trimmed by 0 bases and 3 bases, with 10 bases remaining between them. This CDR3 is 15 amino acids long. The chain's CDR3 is CATSRDRGQTDTQYF. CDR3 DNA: TGTGCCACCAGCAGAGACAGAGGGCAAACAGATACGCAGTATTTT.

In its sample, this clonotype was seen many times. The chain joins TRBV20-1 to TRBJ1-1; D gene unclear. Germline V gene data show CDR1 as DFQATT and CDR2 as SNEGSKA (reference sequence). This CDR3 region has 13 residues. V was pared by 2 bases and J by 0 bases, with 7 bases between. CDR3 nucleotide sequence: TGCAGTGCTAGAACTGGGATGAACACTGAAGCTTTCTTT. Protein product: CSARTGMNTEAFF.

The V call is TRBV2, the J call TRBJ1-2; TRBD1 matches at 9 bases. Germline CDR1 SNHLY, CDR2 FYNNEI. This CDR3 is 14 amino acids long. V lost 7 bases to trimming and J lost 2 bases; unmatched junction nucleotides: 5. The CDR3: CASNTGTGNYGYTF. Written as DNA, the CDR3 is TGTGCCAGCAATACCGGGACAGGGAACTATGGCTACACCTTC.

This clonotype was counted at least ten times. The CDR3 spells CASSQEGGGYTF. The CDR3 DNA is TGCGCCAGCAGCCAAGAAGGGGGTGGCTACACCTTC. This chain links TRBV4-1 with TRBJ1-2; D may be TRBD1 (6 bases). This CDR3 comprises 12 residues. The V gene lost 0 bases and the J gene lost 7 bases, with 6 bases spanning the gap. Germline CDR1 and CDR2: MGHRA and YSYEKL.

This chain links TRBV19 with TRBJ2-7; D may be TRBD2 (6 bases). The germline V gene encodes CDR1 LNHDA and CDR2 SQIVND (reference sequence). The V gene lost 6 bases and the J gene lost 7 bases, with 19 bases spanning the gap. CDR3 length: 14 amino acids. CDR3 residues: CASRGAAGSGEQYF. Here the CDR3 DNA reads TGTGCCAGTAGAGGGGCGGCGGGGTCGGGGGAGCAGTACTTC.

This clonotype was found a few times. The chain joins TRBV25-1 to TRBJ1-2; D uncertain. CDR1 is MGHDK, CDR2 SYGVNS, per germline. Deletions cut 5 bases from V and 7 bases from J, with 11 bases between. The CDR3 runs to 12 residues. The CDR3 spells CASSLGLGGYTF. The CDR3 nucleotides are TGTGCCAGCAGTCTCGGTCTAGGTGGCTACACCTTC.

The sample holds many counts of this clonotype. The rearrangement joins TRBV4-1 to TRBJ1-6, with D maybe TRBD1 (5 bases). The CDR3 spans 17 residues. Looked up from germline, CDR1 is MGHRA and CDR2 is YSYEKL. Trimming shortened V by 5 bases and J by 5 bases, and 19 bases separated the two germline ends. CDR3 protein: CASSKHFLGGDNSPLHF. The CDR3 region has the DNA TGCGCCAGCAGCAAACACTTCCTGGGGGGAGATAATTCACCCCTCCACTTT.

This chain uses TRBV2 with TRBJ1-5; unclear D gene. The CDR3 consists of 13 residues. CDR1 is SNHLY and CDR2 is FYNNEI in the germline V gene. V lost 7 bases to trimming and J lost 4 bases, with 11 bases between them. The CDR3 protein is CASTFAGNQPQHF. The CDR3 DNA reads TGTGCCAGCACATTCGCGGGGAATCAGCCCCAGCATTTT.

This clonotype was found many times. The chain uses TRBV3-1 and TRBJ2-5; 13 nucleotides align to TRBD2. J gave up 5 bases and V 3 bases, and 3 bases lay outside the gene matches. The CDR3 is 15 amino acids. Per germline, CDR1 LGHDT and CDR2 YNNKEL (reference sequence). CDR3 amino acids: CASSQGLAGIETQYF. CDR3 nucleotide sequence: TGTGCCAGCAGCCAGGGACTAGCGGGGATCGAGACCCAGTACTTC.

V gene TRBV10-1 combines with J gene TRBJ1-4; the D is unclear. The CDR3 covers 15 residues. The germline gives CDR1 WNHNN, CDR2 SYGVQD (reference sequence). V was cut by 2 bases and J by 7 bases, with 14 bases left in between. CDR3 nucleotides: TGCGCCAGCAGTGAGCCGGCAAGTTTCGGTGAAAAACTGTTTTTT. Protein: CASSEPASFGEKLFF.

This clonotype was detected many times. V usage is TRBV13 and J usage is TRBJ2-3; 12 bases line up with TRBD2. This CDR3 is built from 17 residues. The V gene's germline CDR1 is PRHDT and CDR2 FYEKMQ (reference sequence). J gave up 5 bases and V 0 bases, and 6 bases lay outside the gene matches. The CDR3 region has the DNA TGTGCCAGCAGCTTAGGGTCTAGCGGGGGGGCAAGAGATACGCAGTATTTT. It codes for CASSLGSSGGARDTQYF. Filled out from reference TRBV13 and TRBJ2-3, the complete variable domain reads AAGVIQSPRHLIKEKRETATLKCYPIPRHDTVYWYQQGPGQDPQFLISFYEKMQSDKGSIPDRFSAQQFSDYHSELNMSSLELGDSALYFCASSLGSSGGARDTQYFGPGTRLTVL.

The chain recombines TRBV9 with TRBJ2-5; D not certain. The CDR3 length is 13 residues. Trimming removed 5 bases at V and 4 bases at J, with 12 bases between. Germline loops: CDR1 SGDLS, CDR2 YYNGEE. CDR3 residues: CASSSQDGETQYF. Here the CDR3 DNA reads TGTGCCAGCAGTTCCCAGGATGGAGAGACCCAGTACTTC.

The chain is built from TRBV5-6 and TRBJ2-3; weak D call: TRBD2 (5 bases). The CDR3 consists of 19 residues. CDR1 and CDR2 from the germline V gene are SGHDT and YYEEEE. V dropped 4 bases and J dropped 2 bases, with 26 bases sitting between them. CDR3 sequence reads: CASSTLGISLGHLTDTQYF. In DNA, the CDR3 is TGTGCCAGCAGCACACTAGGGATTTCCCTAGGGCATCTCACAGATACGCAGTATTTT. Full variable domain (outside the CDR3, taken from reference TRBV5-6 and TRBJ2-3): DAGVTQSPTHLIKTRGQQVTLRCSPKSGHDTVSWYQQALGQGPQFIFQYYEEEERQRGNFPDRFSGHQFPNYSSELNVNALLLGDSALYLCASSTLGISLGHLTDTQYFGPGTRLTVL.

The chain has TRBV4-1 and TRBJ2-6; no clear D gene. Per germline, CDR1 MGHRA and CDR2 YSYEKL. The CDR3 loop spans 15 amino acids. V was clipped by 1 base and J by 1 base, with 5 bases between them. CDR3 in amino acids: CASSQVGSGANVLTF. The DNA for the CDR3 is TGCGCCAGCAGCCAAGTTGGGTCTGGGGCCAACGTCCTGACTTTC.